This TCR beta chain was documented in a study of early T cells in non-severe SARS-CoV-2 infection. Turning to the study itself: The study sequenced bulk RNA from unsorted whole blood, with chains unpaired. Notes on the study in general: The VDJdb matching leaned toward anti-spike CD8 responses and overlooked private and CD4 specificities.

Unique molecular identifiers were added to individual cDNA molecules. TCRdb reprocessed the 5' RACE reads via MiXCR and lists one record per CDR3 protein. The sample has some 57,000 distinct CDR3 sequences, over 5% seen once. Germline V gene lookup returns CDR1 SGHNT and CDR2 YYREEE (reference sequence). The V gene end was trimmed by 2 bases and the J gene end by 1 base; junction bases not matched to a gene: 5. There are 16 residues in the CDR3. Turning to this clonotype: Its antigen is not identified.

The specimen was whole blood. The chain links TRBV5-4 to TRBJ2-3; 9 bases line up with TRBD2. This TCR was sampled from an adult who was a healthcare worker with PCR-confirmed SARS-CoV-2 infection or an uninfected control (not recorded which). The DNA for the CDR3 is TGTGCCAGCAGCTTAAGGCGGGAGGGCCGCACAGATACGCAGTATTTT. Translation: CASSLRREGRTDTQYF. Complete variable domain (other parts from reference TRBV5-4 and TRBJ2-3): ETGVTQSPTHLIKTRGQQVTLRCSSQSGHNTVSWYQQALGQGPQFIFQYYREEENGRGNFPPRFSGLQFPNYSSELNVNALELDDSALYLCASSLRREGRTDTQYFGPGTRLTVL.